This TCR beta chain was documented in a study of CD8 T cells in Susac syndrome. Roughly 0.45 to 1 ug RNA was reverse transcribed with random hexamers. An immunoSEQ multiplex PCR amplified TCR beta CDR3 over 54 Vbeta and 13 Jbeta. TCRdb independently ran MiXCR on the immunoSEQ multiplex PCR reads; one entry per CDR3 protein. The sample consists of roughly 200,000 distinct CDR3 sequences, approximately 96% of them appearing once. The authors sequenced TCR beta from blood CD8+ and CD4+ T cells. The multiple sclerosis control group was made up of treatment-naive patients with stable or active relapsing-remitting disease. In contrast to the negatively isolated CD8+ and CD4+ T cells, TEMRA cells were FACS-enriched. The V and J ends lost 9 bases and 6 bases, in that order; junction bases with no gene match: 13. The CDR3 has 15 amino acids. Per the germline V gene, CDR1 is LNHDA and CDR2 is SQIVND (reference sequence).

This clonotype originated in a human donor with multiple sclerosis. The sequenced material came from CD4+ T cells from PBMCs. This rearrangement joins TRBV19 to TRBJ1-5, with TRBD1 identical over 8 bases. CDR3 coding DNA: TGTGCCAGCCGAATTCCAGGGGGCTTTGTTCAGCCCCAGCATTTT. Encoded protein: CASRIPGGFVQPQHF.